These 21 T cell receptor beta chains were sequenced from one sample in a study of blood T cells in healthy people across ages. Then a second PCR, running roughly 7 to 11 cycles, was carried out with a sample-barcoded 5' primer and a J-beta primer mix. TCRdb ran MiXCR on the 5' RACE reads and lists one entry per CDR3 protein. The sample yields roughly 1.4 million distinct CDR3 sequences, around 59% seen once. Sequencing was carried out using blood. These receptors were collected from a man younger than 30 in good health.

J is TRBJ2-3 and V is TRBV29-1; D not certain. CDR3 size: 13 residues. Germline values: CDR1 SQVTM, CDR2 ANQGSEA. V dropped 0 bases and J dropped 6 bases, with 10 bases sitting between them. The CDR3 protein is CSVEDASRDTQYF. Written as DNA, the CDR3 is TGCAGCGTTGAAGATGCTAGTAGGGATACGCAGTATTTT.

V is TRBV2 and J is TRBJ2-1; D ambiguous. V gave up 1 base and J gave up 7 bases, with 5 bases separating them. Germline lookup yields CDR1 SNHLY and CDR2 FYNNEI. The CDR3 consists of 12 residues. This chain's CDR3 is CASSEVGNEQFF. DNA of the CDR3: TGTGCCAGCAGTGAAGTGGGTAATGAGCAGTTCTTC. The complete variable domain, with remaining parts taken from reference TRBV2 and TRBJ2-1, reads EPEVTQTPSHQVTQMGQEVILRCVPISNHLYFYWYRQILGQKVEFLVSFYNNEISEKSEIFDDQFSVERPDGSNFTLKIRSTKLEDSAMYFCASSEVGNEQFFGPGTRLTVL.

The gene calls are TRBV28 and TRBJ2-7; unclear D gene. V lost 3 bases and J lost 0, with 12 bases in between. The CDR3 is made up of 15 amino acids. Looked up from germline, CDR1 is MDHEN and CDR2 is SYDVKM. The CDR3 loop reads CASSLARTSSYEQYF. The DNA for the CDR3 is TGTGCCAGCAGTTTGGCGCGGACCTCCTCCTACGAGCAGTACTTC. Combining the CDR3 with reference TRBV28 and TRBJ2-7 gives the whole variable domain DVKVTQSSRYLVKRTGEKVFLECVQDMDHENMFWYRQDPGLGLRLIYFSYDVKMKEKGDIPEGYSVSREKKERFSLILESASTNQTSMYLCASSLARTSSYEQYFGPGTRLTVT.

This clonotype was found a few times. V and J are TRBV5-1 and TRBJ2-3; D is unresolved. Germline V gives CDR1 SGHRS, CDR2 YFSETQ. This CDR3 has 16 amino acids. Trimming shortened V by 0 bases and J by 1 base, and 12 bases separated the two germline ends. CDR3 in DNA: TGCGCCAGCAGCTTGGAAGCACGCGCAGGCACAGATACGCAGTATTTT. Its translation: CASSLEARAGTDTQYF. The full variable domain, with the rest looked up from reference TRBV5-1 and TRBJ2-3, is KAGVTQTPRYLIKTRGQQVTLSCSPISGHRSVSWYQQTPGQGLQFLFEYFSETQRNKGNFPGRFSGRQFSNSRSEMNVSTLELGDSALYLCASSLEARAGTDTQYFGPGTRLTVL.

The chain links TRBV3-1 to TRBJ2-1; 9 nucleotides agree with TRBD2. The CDR3 loop spans 19 amino acids. Germline V gene sequence: CDR1 LGHDT, CDR2 YNNKEL (reference sequence). V shed 0 bases and J 2 bases; nucleotides not matched to a gene: 11. Here the CDR3 DNA reads TGTGCCAGCAGCCAAGAAATACTAGCGGGCAGCCCCCCCTACAATGAGCAGTTCTTC. Translating it yields CASSQEILAGSPPYNEQFF.

This clonotype is a singleton in its sample. The chain recombines TRBV20-1 with TRBJ2-1; TRBD2 agrees at 7 bases. The CDR3 extends over 16 amino acids. The junction had 8 bases not matched to a gene; V was cut back by 3 bases and J by 0 bases. The germline V gene has CDR1 DFQATT and CDR2 SNEGSKA (reference sequence). This chain's CDR3 is CSASASRGSSYNEQFF. The CDR3 region has the DNA TGCAGTGCTAGTGCCTCGCGGGGGAGCTCCTACAATGAGCAGTTCTTC.

This chain links TRBV7-9 with TRBJ2-7; perhaps D is TRBD1 or TRBD2 (5 bases each). The CDR3 has 14 residues. Trimming shortened V by 5 bases and J by 2 bases, and 13 bases separated the two germline ends. Germline loops: CDR1 SEHNR, CDR2 FQNEAQ (reference sequence). In DNA, the CDR3 is TGTGCCAGCAGCCCCCGGGAAGGGGCCTACGAGCAGTACTTC. It translates to CASSPREGAYEQYF.

The chain joins TRBV12-3 or TRBV12-4 to TRBJ1-2, with D possibly being TRBD1 (5 bases). The CDR3 extends over 15 amino acids. V gave up 6 bases and J gave up 4 bases, with 18 bases separating them. The CDR3 DNA reads TGTGCCAGCAGCCCTAGGAGAACAGGTTCCTATGGCTACACCTTC. The encoded protein is CASSPRRTGSYGYTF.

The chain is built from TRBV5-1 and TRBJ2-3; D gene uncertain. The CDR3 runs to 13 residues. Germline loops: CDR1 SGHRS, CDR2 YFSETQ. The ends were cut back, 4 bases at V and 6 bases at J, with 12 bases in the middle. DNA of the CDR3: TGCGCCAGCAGCGTGGCCGATATGGATACGCAGTATTTT. Residues: CASSVADMDTQYF.

In DNA form, the CDR3 reads TGTGCCAGCTTCCTCCGAGGTGAAGCTTTCTTT. It yields the protein CASFLRGEAFF. The V and J genes are TRBV12-3 or TRBV12-4 and TRBJ1-1; the D is unclear. The CDR3 runs 11 residues. V lost 8 bases and J 7 bases, leaving 11 bases between the germline ends.

The V gene is TRBV3-1, the J gene TRBJ2-1, with 10 bases aligning to TRBD2. This CDR3 is built from 17 residues. J lost 1 base, V lost 4 bases, and 7 bases had no gene match. CDR1 is LGHDT and CDR2 is YNNKEL in the germline V gene (reference sequence). The CDR3 DNA sequence: TGTGCCAGCAGCCGATCCCCTAGCGGGAGTTCCTACAATGAGCAGTTCTTC. Protein: CASSRSPSGSSYNEQFF.

This clonotype occurred a few times. The chain uses TRBV12-3 or TRBV12-4 and TRBJ2-5; no definite D call. CDR3 length: 14 residues. V lost 3 bases, J lost 1 base, and 9 bases lay in between. CDR3 region: CASSFITIQETQYF. CDR3 nucleotides: TGTGCCAGCAGTTTCATCACTATCCAAGAGACCCAGTACTTC.

This clonotype has a handful of counts. The chain links TRBV27 to TRBJ2-1; D unresolved. Germline CDR1 MNHEY, CDR2 SMNVEV (reference sequence). The CDR3 is made up of 14 amino acids. V was shortened by 2 bases and J by 4 bases, with 9 bases between the two germline ends. Here the CDR3 DNA reads TGTGCCAGCAGTTTACAAAGCCCATACAATGAGCAGTTCTTC. Translating gives CASSLQSPYNEQFF.

This chain links TRBV13 with TRBJ2-1; D is ambiguous. This CDR3 has 15 residues. Germline-derived CDR1 and CDR2 are PRHDT and FYEKMQ (reference sequence). The V end was cut by 0 bases, the J end by 2 bases, with 8 bases between. The CDR3 DNA sequence: TGTGCCAGCAGCTTAGGGGCCCGGCCCTACAATGAGCAGTTCTTC. Its translation: CASSLGARPYNEQFF.

The rearrangement joins TRBV6-2 or TRBV6-3 to TRBJ1-1; tentatively, D is TRBD1 (5 bases). This CDR3 comprises 17 residues. Per the germline V gene, CDR1 is MNHEY and CDR2 is SVGEGT. Trimming removed 2 bases from V and 5 bases from J, with 21 bases in between. CDR3 in DNA: TGTGCCAGCAGTTACCTAAGGAGGGGTTTCTGGAATACTGAAGCTTTCTTT. The encoded protein is CASSYLRRGFWNTEAFF.

V gene TRBV7-2 combines with J gene TRBJ2-2; 7 bases are shared with TRBD1. The CDR3 runs to 15 residues. Germline V gene data show CDR1 as SGHTA and CDR2 as FQGNSA. V lost 5 bases and J lost 6; bases outside the gene matches: 9. In DNA form, the CDR3 reads TGTGCCAGCAGCACTCGACAGGGACGCCCCGGGGAGCTGTTTTTT. Encoded protein: CASSTRQGRPGELFF.

This clonotype was picked up many times. The J gene is TRBJ2-5, the V gene TRBV28; D call uncertain. The CDR3 is 15 residues long. Germline loops: CDR1 MDHEN, CDR2 SYDVKM. The germline V and J ends were trimmed by 2 bases and 4 bases, with 14 bases remaining between them. DNA for the CDR3: TGTGCCAGCAGTTTACAAGCGTATATTGGAGAGACCCAGTACTTC. Its translation: CASSLQAYIGETQYF.

V gene TRBV4-1 combines with J gene TRBJ2-5; the match to TRBD2 covers 10 bases. Unmatched junction bases numbered 7, after V lost 1 base and J lost 2 bases. In germline, CDR1 is MGHRA, CDR2 YSYEKL. CDR3 length equals 17 residues. The DNA of the CDR3 is TGCGCCAGCAGCCAAGCACAGGGAGCGGGAGGGCAAGAGACCCAGTACTTC. It codes for CASSQAQGAGGQETQYF.

The chain has TRBV29-1 and TRBJ1-4; TRBD1 aligns across 7 bases. The ends lost 5 bases at V and 2 bases at J; junction bases unmatched: 5. Germline V gives CDR1 SQVTM, CDR2 ANQGSEA. The CDR3 totals 14 residues. The CDR3 loop is CSVRGDSTNEKLFF. The DNA of the CDR3 is TGCAGCGTTAGAGGGGACAGTACTAATGAAAAACTGTTTTTT.

To note about this clonotype: This may be a read error, as it is one base from a much larger clone. V gene TRBV28 combines with J gene TRBJ1-2; the match to TRBD1 covers 10 bases. The germline V gene encodes CDR1 MDHEN and CDR2 SYDVKM. CDR3 length: 13 amino acids. The CDR3, as DNA: TGTGCCGGCAGTAGGGACAGGGGTAATGGCTACACCTTC. It is translated as CAGSRDRGNGYTF.

This clonotype has a handful of counts. V and J are TRBV27 and TRBJ2-7; D not resolved. CDR1 and CDR2 (germline): MNHEY, SMNVEV (reference sequence). Trimming pared 3 bases from V and 5 bases from J, leaving 11 bases between. The CDR3 is made up of 13 amino acids. CDR3 protein: CASSFGGDNEQYF. CDR3 sequence (DNA): TGTGCCAGCAGTTTCGGTGGAGACAACGAGCAGTACTTC.